The source of this T cell receptor (beta chain) is a study of cytomegalovirus exposure and HLA in healthy donors. Trimming at V came to 4 bases and at J to 6 bases, leaving 7 bases not matched to a gene. Germline V gene sequence: CDR1 SGHRS, CDR2 YFSETQ. This CDR3 contains 15 residues. PCR involved 60 Vbeta and 13 Jbeta primers. The data were produced by immunoSEQ multiplex PCR, yet TCRdb's version contains in-frame clones alone and is incomplete. The sample's table shows over 100,000 clones. This receptor was obtained from a man between 18 and 35 years old in good health and CMV-seronegative. Sequencing was done on a sample of PBMCs. The chain uses TRBV5-1 and TRBJ2-1, with 10 bases fitting TRBD1. The CDR3 region is CASSRTRTGGNEQFF. DNA of the CDR3: TGCGCCAGCAGCAGAACGAGGACAGGGGGCAATGAGCAGTTCTTC.